These T cell receptor beta chains were read from a single sample in a study of OX40 agonist ivuxolimab in advanced cancers. TCRdb's copy holds only in-frame clones and misses some; the assay was immunoSEQ multiplex PCR. The repertoire consists of roughly 110,000 clones, with 90% occurring once and the leading ten covering approximately 0.52%. Source: CD4+ or CD8+ T cells sorted from blood, taken in a trial of the OX40 agonist ivuxolimab. The receptors originated from an adult with an advanced solid tumor such as melanoma, head and neck, liver or kidney cancer. Both conserved end residues are part of each CDR3. Each record gives: J gene, V gene, D gene, clone size, CDR3 DNA, CDR3 protein. A D gene is named only where the DNA matches it firmly. Not all rows give a size; the values are once, few, many and, for expanded clones, a class.

J gene: TRBJ2-7
V gene: TRBV7-2
D gene: .
clone size: .
CDR3 DNA: TGTGCCAGCAGCTTATCTCAGGCAACAACTTCCTACGAGCAGTACTTC
CDR3 protein: CASSLSQATTSYEQYF

J gene: TRBJ2-3
V gene: TRBV5-4
D gene: TRBD2
clone size: .
CDR3 DNA: TGTGCCAGCAGCCCCGGGCCCCTGGGACTAGCGGGGGCAGATACGCAGTATTTT
CDR3 protein: CASSPGPLGLAGADTQYF

J gene: TRBJ1-2
V gene: TRBV5-1
D gene: .
clone size: .
CDR3 DNA: TGCGCCAGCAGCCTGGACAGAGTTAATTGGAATGGCTACACCTTC
CDR3 protein: CASSLDRVNWNGYTF

J gene: TRBJ2-3
V gene: TRBV7-9
D gene: .
clone size: .
CDR3 DNA: TGTGCCAGCAGCTTGTTAGATACTAGCACAGATACGCAGTATTTT
CDR3 protein: CASSLLDTSTDTQYF

J gene: TRBJ2-7
V gene: TRBV28
D gene: .
clone size: .
CDR3 DNA: TGTGCCAGCAGTACGAGTAGGTGGGAGCAGTACTTC
CDR3 protein: CASSTSRWEQYF

J gene: TRBJ1-3
V gene: TRBV11-2
D gene: TRBD1
clone size: .
CDR3 DNA: TGTGCCAGCAGCTTATACCGGACAGGCCTCTCTGGAAACACCATATATTTT
CDR3 protein: CASSLYRTGLSGNTIYF

J gene: TRBJ1-2
V gene: TRBV5-1
D gene: .
clone size: .
CDR3 DNA: TGCGCCAGCAGGAGGGTAGTATCTAACTATGGCTACACCTTC
CDR3 protein: CASRRVVSNYGYTF

J gene: TRBJ2-3
V gene: TRBV11-2
D gene: .
clone size: once
CDR3 DNA: TGTGCCAGCAAAAAGACCCAGGGGCCCACAGATACGCAGTATTTT
CDR3 protein: CASKKTQGPTDTQYF

J gene: TRBJ2-1
V gene: TRBV6-5
D gene: .
clone size: .
CDR3 DNA: TGTGCCAGCAGTTACTCGTCTGGAGGGCCGGATGAGCAGTTCTTC
CDR3 protein: CASSYSSGGPDEQFF

J gene: TRBJ1-3
V gene: TRBV28
D gene: .
clone size: .
CDR3 DNA: TGTGCCAGCAGTTCAACAGGGTGGGAAGGAAACACCATATATTTT
CDR3 protein: CASSSTGWEGNTIYF

J gene: TRBJ1-1
V gene: TRBV7-2
D gene: TRBD1
clone size: .
CDR3 DNA: TGTGCCAGCAGCCCAGGGGGCAACACTGAAGCTTTCTTT
CDR3 protein: CASSPGGNTEAFF

J gene: TRBJ2-7
V gene: TRBV7-8
D gene: .
clone size: .
CDR3 DNA: TGTGCCAGCAGCCCCCTTGCAGTCAGCTCCTACGAGCAGTACTTC
CDR3 protein: CASSPLAVSSYEQYF

J gene: TRBJ1-2
V gene: TRBV4-3
D gene: .
clone size: .
CDR3 DNA: TGCGCCAGCAGCCTCGGACTGGTGGGGGGGGATGGCTACACCTTC
CDR3 protein: CASSLGLVGGDGYTF

J gene: TRBJ1-6
V gene: TRBV9
D gene: TRBD1
clone size: .
CDR3 DNA: TGTGCCAGCAGCGCGAGACAGGGGCTGACACCCCTCCACTTT
CDR3 protein: CASSARQGLTPLHF

J gene: TRBJ2-1
V gene: TRBV29-1
D gene: .
clone size: .
CDR3 DNA: TGCAGCGTTGAACGACTCAGGCGGGATGAGCAGTTCTTC
CDR3 protein: CSVERLRRDEQFF

J gene: TRBJ1-1
V gene: TRBV5-1
D gene: .
clone size: .
CDR3 DNA: TGCGCCAGCGCTGGCCCTAATCTTAACACTGAAGCTTTCTTT
CDR3 protein: CASAGPNLNTEAFF

J gene: TRBJ1-1
V gene: TRBV20-1
D gene: .
clone size: .
CDR3 DNA: TGCAGTGCCCGAAAGGGTGAAGCTTTCTTT
CDR3 protein: CSARKGEAFF

J gene: TRBJ2-7
V gene: TRBV6-5
D gene: TRBD1
clone size: .
CDR3 DNA: TGTGCCAGCAGTCCCCCCCCCGGGACAGGGAACGAGCAGTACTTC
CDR3 protein: CASSPPPGTGNEQYF

J gene: TRBJ1-6
V gene: TRBV5-1
D gene: .
clone size: .
CDR3 DNA: TGCGCCAGCAGCCCACAGGGTATCGGTAATTCACCCCTCCACTTT
CDR3 protein: CASSPQGIGNSPLHF

J gene: TRBJ2-7
V gene: TRBV11-2
D gene: .
clone size: .
CDR3 DNA: TGTGCCAGCAGCTTAGTAGGAAGGGGGTCCTACGAGCAGTACTTC
CDR3 protein: CASSLVGRGSYEQYF

J gene: TRBJ1-5
V gene: TRBV6-5
D gene: TRBD1
clone size: .
CDR3 DNA: TGTGCCAGCAGGGCGGACAGGGGCCCCAATCAGCCCCAGCATTTT
CDR3 protein: CASRADRGPNQPQHF

J gene: TRBJ2-7
V gene: TRBV28
D gene: .
clone size: .
CDR3 DNA: TGTGCCAGCACTATGACGCGGTGGGCCCCCCACGAGCAGTACTTC
CDR3 protein: CASTMTRWAPHEQYF

J gene: TRBJ1-1
V gene: TRBV5-1
D gene: .
clone size: .
CDR3 DNA: TGCGCCAGCAGCTTTATACAGGGACTGAACACTGAAGCTTTCTTT
CDR3 protein: CASSFIQGLNTEAFF

J gene: TRBJ2-2
V gene: TRBV10-3
D gene: .
clone size: .
CDR3 DNA: TGTGCCGTCTCACCTGACTTTTTCACCGGGGAGCTGTTTTTT
CDR3 protein: CAVSPDFFTGELFF

J gene: TRBJ1-1
V gene: TRBV7-9
D gene: .
clone size: few
CDR3 DNA: TGTGCCAGCAGCTTACGAGAGACTGAAGCTTTCTTT
CDR3 protein: CASSLRETEAFF

J gene: TRBJ2-3
V gene: TRBV4-3
D gene: TRBD2
clone size: few
CDR3 DNA: TGCGCCAGCAGCCGAACGTATAGCGGGGGAAGCACAGATACGCAGTATTTT
CDR3 protein: CASSRTYSGGSTDTQYF

J gene: TRBJ2-1
V gene: TRBV7-2
D gene: .
clone size: .
CDR3 DNA: TGTGCCAGCAGCTTATATATCCCTCGGGGGAACAATGAGCAGTTCTTC
CDR3 protein: CASSLYIPRGNNEQFF

J gene: TRBJ1-2
V gene: TRBV18
D gene: .
clone size: .
CDR3 DNA: TGTGCCAGCTCCGCCGGGGTTAACTATGGCTACACCTTC
CDR3 protein: CASSAGVNYGYTF

J gene: TRBJ2-7
V gene: TRBV28
D gene: .
clone size: .
CDR3 DNA: TGTGCCAGCAGTTTGGGGGATTTCTACGAGCAGTACTTC
CDR3 protein: CASSLGDFYEQYF

J gene: TRBJ2-3
V gene: TRBV7-2
D gene: TRBD2
clone size: .
CDR3 DNA: TGTGCCAGCAGCTCGGGACTAGCGGGTTTTACGCAGTATTTT
CDR3 protein: CASSSGLAGFTQYF

J gene: TRBJ2-5
V gene: TRBV5-4
D gene: .
clone size: .
CDR3 DNA: TGTGCCAGCAGCTACCGGGGGCAAGAGACCCAGTACTTC
CDR3 protein: CASSYRGQETQYF

J gene: TRBJ2-7
V gene: TRBV28
D gene: .
clone size: few
CDR3 DNA: TGTGCCAGCAGTCTCGCTTACGAGCAGTACTTC
CDR3 protein: CASSLAYEQYF

J gene: TRBJ2-2
V gene: TRBV11-3
D gene: .
clone size: .
CDR3 DNA: TGTGCCAGCAGCTTAGTCTCGGGTAGCGGGGAGCTGTTTTTT
CDR3 protein: CASSLVSGSGELFF

J gene: TRBJ2-7
V gene: TRBV4-1
D gene: .
clone size: .
CDR3 DNA: TGCGCCAGCAGCCCCTCTCATAGCTCCTACGAGCAGTACTTC
CDR3 protein: CASSPSHSSYEQYF

J gene: TRBJ1-4
V gene: TRBV28
D gene: TRBD1
clone size: .
CDR3 DNA: TGTGCCGGACAGGGGTTTAATGAAAAACTGTTTTTT
CDR3 protein: CAGQGFNEKLFF

J gene: TRBJ1-2
V gene: TRBV7-9
D gene: TRBD1
clone size: .
CDR3 DNA: TGTGCCAGCATCCCCACGGGACAGGGGTACTATGGCTACACCTTC
CDR3 protein: CASIPTGQGYYGYTF

J gene: TRBJ2-3
V gene: TRBV10-3
D gene: TRBD2
clone size: .
CDR3 DNA: TGTGCCATCAGTAGCGGGGGGGCAAGCACAGATACGCAGTATTTT
CDR3 protein: CAISSGGASTDTQYF

J gene: TRBJ2-2
V gene: TRBV19
D gene: .
clone size: .
CDR3 DNA: TGTGCCAGTAGTAACACTACCACCGGGGAGCTGTTTTTT
CDR3 protein: CASSNTTTGELFF

J gene: TRBJ1-2
V gene: TRBV6-6
D gene: .
clone size: .
CDR3 DNA: TGTGCCAGCAGTCCCACCCCGCGGGGAGTGTTGAATGGCTACACCTTC
CDR3 protein: CASSPTPRGVLNGYTF

J gene: TRBJ1-2
V gene: TRBV5-1
D gene: .
clone size: once
CDR3 DNA: TGCGCCAGCAGCGGGTCAATCAACTATGGCTACACCTTC
CDR3 protein: CASSGSINYGYTF

J gene: TRBJ1-5
V gene: TRBV6-1
D gene: .
clone size: once
CDR3 DNA: TGTGCCAGCAGTGACAGGGTCGATCTCAATCAGCCCCAGCATTTT
CDR3 protein: CASSDRVDLNQPQHF

J gene: TRBJ2-5
V gene: TRBV5-1
D gene: TRBD2
clone size: once
CDR3 DNA: TGCGCCGGCACGAGCGGGGCTTCAAAAGAGACCCAGTACTTC
CDR3 protein: CAGTSGASKETQYF

J gene: TRBJ2-7
V gene: TRBV7-2
D gene: TRBD2
clone size: .
CDR3 DNA: TGTGCCAGCAGCTTCACGACTAGCGGGGGTTACGAGCAGTACTTC
CDR3 protein: CASSFTTSGGYEQYF

J gene: TRBJ2-7
V gene: TRBV18
D gene: TRBD1
clone size: .
CDR3 DNA: TGTGCCAGCACTACCGGGACAGACCAGGGCGAGCAGTACTTC
CDR3 protein: CASTTGTDQGEQYF

J gene: TRBJ1-2
V gene: TRBV30
D gene: TRBD1
clone size: .
CDR3 DNA: TGTGCCTGCCCGACCGGGACAGGATCCAACTATGGCTACACCTTC
CDR3 protein: CACPTGTGSNYGYTF

J gene: TRBJ2-7
V gene: TRBV7-9
D gene: TRBD1
clone size: .
CDR3 DNA: TGTGCCAGCAGCCGACCTTACGACAGGGGGCTGTCCTACGAGCAGTACTTC
CDR3 protein: CASSRPYDRGLSYEQYF

J gene: TRBJ2-5
V gene: TRBV6-5
D gene: .
clone size: .
CDR3 DNA: TGTGCCAGCAGTGAAGCCTCTCGGTCGAGGAGGTACTTC
CDR3 protein: CASSEASRSRRYF

J gene: TRBJ1-2
V gene: TRBV9
D gene: .
clone size: .
CDR3 DNA: TGTGCCAGCAGCGTAGCCAGCCTGGGGGTCTATGGCTACACCTTC
CDR3 protein: CASSVASLGVYGYTF

J gene: TRBJ2-1
V gene: TRBV5-4
D gene: .
clone size: .
CDR3 DNA: TGTGCCAGCAGCTCCCCTGTGGGGGGGCTGAGGTCCTACAATGAGCAGTTCTTC
CDR3 protein: CASSSPVGGLRSYNEQFF

J gene: TRBJ2-3
V gene: TRBV7-9
D gene: .
clone size: .
CDR3 DNA: TGTGCCAGCAGCAAAGGAGGGGGCGGGGATGGGAGCACAGATACGCAGTATTTT
CDR3 protein: CASSKGGGGDGSTDTQYF

J gene: TRBJ1-4
V gene: TRBV5-1
D gene: .
clone size: .
CDR3 DNA: TGCGCCAGCAGCTTGGGGGCAGAGAATGAAAAACTGTTTTTT
CDR3 protein: CASSLGAENEKLFF

J gene: TRBJ2-5
V gene: TRBV7-9
D gene: .
clone size: .
CDR3 DNA: TGTGCCAGCAGCTTAACCCAGGGGATCCTACAAGAGACCCAGTACTTC
CDR3 protein: CASSLTQGILQETQYF